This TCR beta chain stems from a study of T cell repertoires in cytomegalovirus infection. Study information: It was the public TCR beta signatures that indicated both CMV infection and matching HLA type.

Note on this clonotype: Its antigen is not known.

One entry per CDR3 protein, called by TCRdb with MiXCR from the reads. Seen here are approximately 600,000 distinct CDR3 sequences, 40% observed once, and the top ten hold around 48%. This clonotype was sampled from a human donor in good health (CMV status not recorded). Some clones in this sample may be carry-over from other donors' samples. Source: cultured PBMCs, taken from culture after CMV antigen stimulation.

The CDR3 protein is CASSPRARADNEQFF. CDR3 coding DNA: TGTGCCAGCTCACCAAGGGCCAGGGCAGACAATGAGCAGTTCTTC. The rearrangement links TRBV18 to TRBJ2-1; tentative D call: TRBD1 (5 bases). V was trimmed by 2 bases and J by 5 bases, leaving 13 bases between them. The V gene's germline CDR1 is KGHSH and CDR2 LQKENI. This CDR3 has 15 amino acids.